This T cell receptor beta chain is drawn from a study of shared clonotypes between healthy human individuals (TCRdb year 2020). About the investigation overall: A few men and two women, aged 18 to 49 years, made up the cohort. Different laboratories and diverse techniques were used to prepare libraries and sequence TCR repertoires, to increase sequencing depth and limit assay-specific biases. Per donor, leukapheresis produced somewhere between about 0.85 and 10 billion PBMCs. For each donor, CD4 naive and CD4 memory were each run on three plates, CD8 naive on two plates, and CD8 memory on one plate. To estimate repertoire size and how much clonotypes are shared between individuals, the study performed deep sequencing of blood TCR repertoires from roughly five healthy adults. The full study reports these points: Because the study included a small number of donors, the genetic and exposure-history diversity represented was limited. Sampling was restricted to blood, and TCR repertoires in tissue are likely to differ from TCR repertoires in blood. Higher generation probabilities were observed for clonotypes shared by all four sorted-subset donors than for non-shared clonotypes. Across a handful of donors, 5% to 6% of naive CD4, approximately 3.6% of naive CD8, 2.3% of memory CD4, and about 0.4% of memory CD8 clonotypes were shared. Larger estimated clonotype richness was generally found for naive subsets than for memory subsets. Rarefaction of sorted-subset datasets indicated incomplete sequencing despite the large sequencing depth. Based on pairwise subsampling, the degree of clonotype sharing among donors was expected to be affected by sequencing depth.

Donors were healthy HIV-negative adults with no recently reported acute infections or vaccinations. All donors were Caucasian adults living in Nashville, Tennessee, USA. CD4+ T cells were enriched by magnetic negative selection; naive cells were then positively selected on CD45RA, and the negative fraction formed the memory subset. Blood was obtained by leukapheresis, after which PBMCs were separated by Ficoll-Histopaque density gradient centrifugation and cryopreserved in liquid nitrogen vapor phase. Analytical flow cytometry was used to check the purity and quantity of every magnetically sorted T cell population. Genomic DNA was isolated from each sorted fraction and quantified by UV absorbance on a Nanodrop 2000c. Remarks on this clone: It lacks a known antigen. There are no base qualities to consult, and no much larger clone falls within one base.

Using the deep immunoSEQ assay, TCR CDR3 regions were amplified from genomic DNA by multiplex PCR. For each cell subset, the extracted genomic DNA was distributed evenly across all wells of several immunoSEQ 96-well plates, and each plate served as one replicate. Each replicate PCR for sorted subsets received around 210 ng genomic DNA, equal to tens of thousands of T cell genomes. Purified libraries were measured with a Qubit 3.0 fluorometer, size-checked on a Bioanalyzer 2100, and measured again with the KAPA Library Quantification kit. Each immunoSEQ 96-well plate was sequenced on its own single-read 150-cycle Illumina NextSeq 550 flow cell. In the authors' own workflow: Because the immunoSEQ output held only junctional sequences and lacked quality scores, the filtering could not match the filtering applied to full-length reads. Sequences were annotated with PyIR, a Python wrapper for IgBLAST v1.9, using IMGT germline references to assign V/J genes and CDR3. Reads were removed for weak V/J assignments (E-value above 1e-6), missing CDR3, stop codons, out-of-frame junctions, or ambiguous translated residues. V3J clonotypes were defined as sequences sharing the same inferred V gene, J gene, and CDR3 amino acid sequence. To compute the percentage overlap between repertoires, the number of shared unique clonotypes was divided by the size of the smaller repertoire. Richness of each repertoire was evaluated using RTK rarefaction, the Chao1 estimator, and Recon v2.1 estimates of unobserved clonotypes. OLGA was used to compute generation probabilities for all TCRbeta clonotypes that the gDNA method yielded from a handful of donors. Imported from immuneACCESS, the table was reduced by TCRdb to in-frame sequences with V and J called. These copies leave out some clones; in studies compared against another copy, an unresolved V gene accounts for under half, and the cause of the remainder is not known. V and J calls plus clone size are reproduced from that table; the DNA served to infer D and trimming. Within this sample are some 630,000 clones, with roughly 70% of them counted one time only. The top ten constitute under 2% of the sample.

Counted from cysteine to phenylalanine, this CDR3 has 14 amino acids. Kept here is only the CDR3 DNA, which spans 42 bases and is read in frame from base 1. V and J are truncated by 4 bases and 7 bases respectively, leaving an intervening sequence of 16 bases. Reading the germline V gene gives CDR1 MDHEN and CDR2 SYDVKM. This TCR was recovered from a woman in her twenties or thirties in good health. The rearrangement joined TRBV28 to TRBJ1-2; too little of a D gene remains to name it. The specimen was memory CD4+ T cells sorted from blood. In light of the paper, this sample's cell subset or site label describes: CD45RA-negative fraction. Here is the DNA: TGTGCCAGCAGTTCTCCAGGCCTCTCTGCTGGCTACACCTTC. Its product reads: CASSSPGLSAGYTF.